The TCR beta chain under discussion was sequenced for a study of control samples from healthy donors and cancer patients. This clone has a count of ten or more. Libraries were prepared by immunoSEQ multiplex PCR; TCRdb keeps only in-frame clonotypes and omits some of them. The top ten clones hold roughly a fifth of a sample with roughly 88,000 clones, roughly 80% of them seen once. The material sequenced was blood. The source is a man in his thirties or forties in good health.

The DNA of the CDR3 is TGTGCCAGCAGCCCCGGGACAGCCAATGAAGCTTTCTTT. Amino acids: CASSPGTANEAFF. The rearrangement joins TRBV6-5 to TRBJ1-1; 7 bases line up with TRBD1. Per germline, CDR1 MNHEY and CDR2 SVGAGI. CDR3 length equals 13 residues. The V gene end was trimmed by 6 bases and the J gene end by 7 bases; junction bases not matched to a gene: 8.